Listed below are T cell receptor beta chains from one sample, sequenced in a study of identical twins. TCRdb reprocessed the 5' RACE reads via MiXCR and lists one record per CDR3 protein. The table includes under 900,000 distinct CDR3 sequences, roughly 20% detected once. This sample also belongs to another study, concerning T cells expressing NK-cell markers.

Specimen: PBMCs. The receptors derive from a woman under 30 in good health. Both conserved end residues are part of each CDR3.

v_gene: TRBV5-1
j_gene: TRBJ2-3
CDR3aa: CASSWGGAGTDTQYF

v_gene: TRBV4-3
j_gene: TRBJ2-3
CDR3aa: CASSQDHILWGTGWTHTQYF

v_gene: TRBV18
j_gene: TRBJ2-2
CDR3aa: CASSPPWGNTGELFF

v_gene: TRBV5-1
j_gene: TRBJ2-5
CDR3aa: CASSGQGRETQYF

v_gene: TRBV12-3/TRBV12-4
j_gene: TRBJ2-1
CDR3aa: CASSFSGHYNEQFF

v_gene: TRBV12-3/TRBV12-4
j_gene: TRBJ2-1
CDR3aa: CASSFRGLAGGQDNEQFF

v_gene: TRBV9
j_gene: TRBJ1-2
CDR3aa: CASSVVQGSGGYTF

v_gene: TRBV4-3
j_gene: TRBJ1-2
CDR3aa: CASSHRQGRGYTF

v_gene: TRBV15
j_gene: TRBJ1-4
CDR3aa: CATSRATNEKLFF

v_gene: TRBV20-1
j_gene: TRBJ2-3
CDR3aa: CRAGVDTQYF